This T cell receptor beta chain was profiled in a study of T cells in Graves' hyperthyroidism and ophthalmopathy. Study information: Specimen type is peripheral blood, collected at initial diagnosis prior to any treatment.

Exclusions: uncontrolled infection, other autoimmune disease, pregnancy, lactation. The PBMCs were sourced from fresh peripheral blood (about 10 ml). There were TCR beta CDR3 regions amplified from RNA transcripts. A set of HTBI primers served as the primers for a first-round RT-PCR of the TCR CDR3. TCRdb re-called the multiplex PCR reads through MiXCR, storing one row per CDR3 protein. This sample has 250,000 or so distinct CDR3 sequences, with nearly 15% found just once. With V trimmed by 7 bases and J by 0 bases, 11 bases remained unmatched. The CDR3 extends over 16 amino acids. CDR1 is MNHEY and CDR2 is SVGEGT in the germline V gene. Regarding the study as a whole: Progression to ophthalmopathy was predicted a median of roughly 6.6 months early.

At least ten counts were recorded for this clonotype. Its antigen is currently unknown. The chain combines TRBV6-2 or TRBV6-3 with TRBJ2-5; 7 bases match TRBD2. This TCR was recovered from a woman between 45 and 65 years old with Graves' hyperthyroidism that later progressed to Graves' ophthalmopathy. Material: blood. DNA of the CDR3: TGTGCCAGCATCCAAGGACTAGGCGGGAACCAAGAGACCCAGTACTTC. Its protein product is CASIQGLGGNQETQYF.